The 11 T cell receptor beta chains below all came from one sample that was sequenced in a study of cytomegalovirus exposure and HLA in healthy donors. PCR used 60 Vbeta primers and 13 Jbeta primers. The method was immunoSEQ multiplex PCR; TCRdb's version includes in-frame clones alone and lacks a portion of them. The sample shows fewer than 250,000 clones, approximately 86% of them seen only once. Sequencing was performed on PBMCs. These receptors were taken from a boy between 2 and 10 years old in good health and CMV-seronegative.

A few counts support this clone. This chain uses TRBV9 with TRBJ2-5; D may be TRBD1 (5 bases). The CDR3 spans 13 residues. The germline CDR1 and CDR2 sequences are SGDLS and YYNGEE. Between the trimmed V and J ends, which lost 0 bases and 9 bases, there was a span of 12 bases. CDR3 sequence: CASSVEGRAAQYF. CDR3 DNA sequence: TGTGCCAGCAGCGTAGAGGGCAGGGCGGCCCAGTACTTC.

CDR3 bases: TGCGCCAGCAGGGGAGTGGGCACCGGGGAGCTGTTTTTT. Protein product: CASRGVGTGELFF. The genes are TRBV4-1 and TRBJ2-2; D possibly corresponds to TRBD2 (5 bases). V shed 6 bases and J shed 4 bases, with 9 bases lying between them. The CDR3 is made up of 13 amino acids. Germline V lookup: CDR1 MGHRA, CDR2 YSYEKL.

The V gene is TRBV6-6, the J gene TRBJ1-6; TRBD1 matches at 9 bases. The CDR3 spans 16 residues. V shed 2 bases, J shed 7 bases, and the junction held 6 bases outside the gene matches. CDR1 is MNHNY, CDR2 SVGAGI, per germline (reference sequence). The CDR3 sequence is CASSYGFGTGNSPLHF. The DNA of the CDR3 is TGTGCCAGCAGTTACGGGTTCGGGACAGGGAATTCACCCCTCCACTTT.

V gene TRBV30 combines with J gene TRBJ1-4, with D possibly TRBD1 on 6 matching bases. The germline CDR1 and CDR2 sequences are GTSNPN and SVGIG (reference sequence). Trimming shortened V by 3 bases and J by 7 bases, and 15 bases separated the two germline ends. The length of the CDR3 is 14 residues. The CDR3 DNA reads TGTGCCTGGAGAAAGCGGGGGCCGACTGAAAAACTGTTTTTT. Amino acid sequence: CAWRKRGPTEKLFF.

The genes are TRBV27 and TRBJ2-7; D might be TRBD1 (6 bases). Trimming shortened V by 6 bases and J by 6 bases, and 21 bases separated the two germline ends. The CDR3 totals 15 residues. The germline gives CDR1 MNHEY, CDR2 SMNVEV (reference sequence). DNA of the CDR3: TGTGCCAGCAGACAAGGGACACGGGGTTGGGGCGAGCAGTACTTC. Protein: CASRQGTRGWGEQYF.

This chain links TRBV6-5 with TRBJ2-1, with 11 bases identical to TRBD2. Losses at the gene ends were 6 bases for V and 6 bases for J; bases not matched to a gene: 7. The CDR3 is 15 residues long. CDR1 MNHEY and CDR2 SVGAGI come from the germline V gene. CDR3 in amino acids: CASSPGTSGFNEQFF. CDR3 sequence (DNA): TGTGCCAGCAGCCCCGGGACTAGCGGATTCAATGAGCAGTTCTTC.

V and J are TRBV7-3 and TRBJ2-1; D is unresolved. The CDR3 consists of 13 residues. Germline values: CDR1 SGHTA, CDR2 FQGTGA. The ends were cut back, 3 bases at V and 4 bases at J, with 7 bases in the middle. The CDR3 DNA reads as TGTGCCAGCAGCTTCTCAGCGTACAATGAGCAGTTCTTC. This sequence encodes CASSFSAYNEQFF.

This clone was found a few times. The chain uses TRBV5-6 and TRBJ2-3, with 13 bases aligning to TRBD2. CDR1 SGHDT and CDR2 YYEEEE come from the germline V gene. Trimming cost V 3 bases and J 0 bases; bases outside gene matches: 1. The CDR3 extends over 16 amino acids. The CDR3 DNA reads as TGTGCCAGCAGCTGGGGACTAGCGGGAAGCACAGATACGCAGTATTTT. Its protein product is CASSWGLAGSTDTQYF.

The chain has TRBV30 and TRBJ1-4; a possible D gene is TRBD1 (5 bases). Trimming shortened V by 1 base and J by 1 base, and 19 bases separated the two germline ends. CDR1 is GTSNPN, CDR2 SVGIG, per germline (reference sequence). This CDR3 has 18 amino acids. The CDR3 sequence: CAWSGDSRLELTNEKLFF. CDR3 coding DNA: TGTGCCTGGAGTGGGGACTCAAGGCTTGAGTTAACTAATGAAAAACTGTTTTTT. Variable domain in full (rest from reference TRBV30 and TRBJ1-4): SQTIHQWPATLVQPVGSPLSLECTVEGTSNPNLYWYRQAAGRGLQLLFYSVGIGQISSEVPQNLSASRPQDRQFILSSKKLLLSDSGFYLCAWSGDSRLELTNEKLFFGSGTQLSVL.

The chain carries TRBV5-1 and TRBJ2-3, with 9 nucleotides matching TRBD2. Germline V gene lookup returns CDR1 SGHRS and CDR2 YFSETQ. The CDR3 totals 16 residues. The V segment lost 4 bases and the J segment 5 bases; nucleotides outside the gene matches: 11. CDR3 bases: TGCGCCAGCAGCCCCCCGGGACTAGCATTGTTAGATACGCAGTATTTT. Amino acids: CASSPPGLALLDTQYF.

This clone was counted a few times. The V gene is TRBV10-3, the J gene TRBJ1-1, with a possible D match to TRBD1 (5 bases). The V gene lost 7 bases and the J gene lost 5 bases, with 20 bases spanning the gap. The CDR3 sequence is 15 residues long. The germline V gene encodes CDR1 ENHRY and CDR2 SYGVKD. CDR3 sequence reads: CAITQVWGVETEAFF. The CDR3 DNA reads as TGTGCCATCACCCAGGTTTGGGGGGTAGAGACTGAAGCTTTCTTT.